The 13 T cell receptor beta chains listed next were all sequenced from one sample in a study of CD8 T cells in Susac syndrome. Random hexamers were used to reverse transcribe an amount of roughly 0.45 to 1 ug RNA. TCRdb ran MiXCR on the immunoSEQ multiplex PCR reads and lists one entry per CDR3 protein. The data show under 300,000 distinct CDR3 sequences, less than 96% seen once. Sequences were obtained from CD4+ T cells from PBMCs. These receptors were obtained from a human donor with Susac syndrome.

This clonotype was seen just once. The chain employs TRBV11-2 and TRBJ2-7; TRBD1 is a possible D gene (5 bases). CDR3 length: 13 residues. V dropped 3 bases and J dropped 6 bases, with 12 bases sitting between them. CDR1 is SGHAT and CDR2 is FQNNGV in the germline V gene. CDR3: CASSFGQGGEQYF. As DNA, the CDR3 is TGTGCCAGCAGCTTCGGGCAGGGTGGCGAGCAGTACTTC.

The chain is built from TRBV3-1 and TRBJ2-1; D may be TRBD2 (5 bases). The CDR3 sequence is 13 residues long. V shed 1 base and J shed 9 bases, with 10 bases lying between them. The germline V gene encodes CDR1 LGHDT and CDR2 YNNKEL (reference sequence). CDR3 in DNA: TGTGCCAGCAGCCAAGGCCTAGCCCCTGAGCAGTTCTTC. Protein product: CASSQGLAPEQFF.

V gene TRBV9 combines with J gene TRBJ2-1; D remains unclear. Trimming left V 4 bases short and J 4 bases short, with 6 bases between. The CDR3 length is 12 residues. CDR1 and CDR2 (germline): SGDLS, YYNGEE. The CDR3 region is CASSPIYNEQFF. The CDR3 DNA reads TGTGCCAGCAGCCCTATATACAATGAGCAGTTCTTC.

CDR3 sequence: CASSEPGNTEAFF. The CDR3 nucleotides are TGTGCCAGCAGTGAACCAGGAAACACTGAAGCTTTCTTT. This chain connects TRBV2 to TRBJ1-1; unclear D gene. Germline V lookup: CDR1 SNHLY, CDR2 FYNNEI. V was clipped by 2 bases and J by 2 bases, with 6 bases between them. The CDR3 has 13 residues.

The rearrangement joins TRBV29-1 to TRBJ1-1, with D unresolved. V shed 5 bases and J shed 2 bases, with 12 bases lying between them. The CDR3 length is 13 residues. Germline assignment: CDR1 SQVTM and CDR2 ANQGSEA. In DNA form, the CDR3 reads TGCAGCGTTACCATGACGGTTAACACTGAAGCTTTCTTT. Translated, it gives CSVTMTVNTEAFF.

This sequence joins TRBV28 and TRBJ2-5; possible D gene TRBD1, 5 bases. The germline gives CDR1 MDHEN, CDR2 SYDVKM. The CDR3 covers 15 residues. Trimming took 4 bases from V and 5 from J, leaving 17 bases between them. The CDR3 region is CASSYQGTLGETQYF. In nucleotides, the CDR3 is TGTGCCAGCAGTTATCAGGGAACCTTAGGGGAGACCCAGTACTTC.

V and J are TRBV29-1 and TRBJ1-2; D remains unclear. Per germline, CDR1 SQVTM and CDR2 ANQGSEA. The CDR3 totals 12 residues. Trimming removed 5 bases at V and 8 bases at J, with 15 bases between. The CDR3 loop is CSVLEGGNGYTF. For the CDR3, the DNA is TGCAGCGTTTTGGAGGGAGGTAACGGCTACACCTTC. Combining the CDR3 with reference TRBV29-1 and TRBJ1-2 gives the whole variable domain SAVISQKPSRDICQRGTSLTIQCQVDSQVTMMFWYRQQPGQSLTLIATANQGSEATYESGFVIDKFPISRPNLTFSTLTVSNMSPEDSSIYLCSVLEGGNGYTFGSGTRLTVV.

The J gene is TRBJ2-3, the V gene TRBV6-5; TRBD2 might be the D (5 bases). This CDR3 is built from 13 residues. The V end lost 10 bases, the J end lost 0 bases, and 11 bases lay between the germline ends. CDR1 MNHEY and CDR2 SVGAGI come from the germline V gene. For the CDR3, the DNA is TGTGCCACCCAGACTATTAGCACAGATACGCAGTATTTT. It specifies CATQTISTDTQYF.

The rearrangement links TRBV25-1 to TRBJ2-5; D unclear. With 0 bases removed from V and 2 bases from J, the gap between germline ends came to 13 bases. The CDR3 consists of 16 residues. CDR1 is MGHDK and CDR2 is SYGVNS in the germline V gene. Here the CDR3 DNA reads TGTGCCAGCAGTGAATACCGGAGACTCCGTCAAGAGACCCAGTACTTC. As protein: CASSEYRRLRQETQYF.

The chain links TRBV29-1 to TRBJ2-7; 13 bases line up with TRBD2. This CDR3 comprises 14 residues. In germline, CDR1 is SQVTM, CDR2 ANQGSEA. V shed 6 bases and J 6 bases; nucleotides not matched to a gene: 8. CDR3 sequence: CSVRTSGSQGEQYF. CDR3 bases: TGCAGCGTGCGGACTAGCGGGAGTCAGGGCGAGCAGTACTTC.

V gene TRBV12-5 combines with J gene TRBJ2-3; 7 nucleotides agree with TRBD1. Germline trimming cut 4 bases from V and 4 bases from J; bases unmatched to any gene: 5. This CDR3 has 14 residues. Germline V CDR1 and CDR2: LGHNT, FRNRAP. CDR3 DNA sequence: TGTGCTAGTGGTTCCGGACAGGATCCAGATACGCAGTATTTT. Protein sequence: CASGSGQDPDTQYF. Combining the CDR3 with reference TRBV12-5 and TRBJ2-3 gives the whole variable domain DARVTQTPRHKVTEMGQEVTMRCQPILGHNTVFWYRQTMMQGLELLAYFRNRAPLDDSGMPKDRFSAEMPDATLATLKIQPSEPRDSAVYFCASGSGQDPDTQYFGPGTRLTVL.

CDR3: CASSLFSGSSYEQYF. For the CDR3, the DNA is TGTGCCAGCAGCTTGTTTAGCGGGAGCTCCTACGAGCAGTACTTC. The chain carries TRBV7-9 and TRBJ2-7; 9 positions match TRBD2. The ends lost 3 bases at V and 0 bases at J; junction bases unmatched: 3. The CDR3 totals 15 residues. Per the germline V gene, CDR1 is SEHNR and CDR2 is FQNEAQ (reference sequence).

The chain links TRBV2 to TRBJ1-2; D possibly corresponds to TRBD1 (6 bases). CDR3 length: 12 amino acids. Trimming shortened V by 5 bases and J by 8 bases, and 12 bases separated the two germline ends. Looked up from germline, CDR1 is SNHLY and CDR2 is FYNNEI. The DNA for the CDR3 is TGTGCCAGCAGTCACAGGGCCTCGGGCTACACCTTC. It encodes CASSHRASGYTF.